This T cell receptor beta chain was identified in a study of early T cells in non-severe SARS-CoV-2 infection. Overall study context: Sequencing of bulk RNA from unsorted whole blood was done, without chain pairing.

This clonotype appeared many times. Its target is unknown. General study findings and limits: A preference for anti-spike CD8 responses marked VDJdb matching, which missed private and CD4 specificities.

Individual cDNA molecules carried attached unique molecular identifiers. MiXCR, applied by TCRdb to the 5' RACE reads, yields one record per CDR3 protein. Of around 40,000 distinct CDR3 sequences listed, less than 8% were seen once; the top ten hold 24%. The germline CDR1 and CDR2 sequences are MNHNS and SASEGT. CDR3 size: 15 residues. The V gene lost 5 bases and the J gene lost 3 bases, with 17 bases spanning the gap. This TCR was recovered from an adult who was a healthcare worker with PCR-confirmed SARS-CoV-2 infection or an uninfected control (not recorded which). The starting material was whole blood, obtained at baseline. J is TRBJ2-7 and V is TRBV6-1; possibly TRBD2 for D (5 bases). This CDR3 reads CASSPNRGADYEQYF. CDR3 DNA sequence: TGTGCCAGCAGTCCGAACCGGGGAGCGGACTACGAGCAGTACTTC.